The 15 T cell receptor beta chains reported below all come from one sample, sequenced in a study of shared clonotypes between healthy human individuals. The data were produced by immunoSEQ multiplex PCR, yet TCRdb's version contains in-frame clones alone and is incomplete. The sample contains about 2.1 million clones, 80% to 95% of which appear only once. CD45RO negativity and positive selection for CCR7 defined naive CD8 cells, a population that excluded terminally differentiated effector memory CD45RA+ cells. Material: naive CD8+ T cells from PBMCs. These receptor sequences come from a man between 18 and 29 years old in good health. Some clones in this sample may be carry-over from other donors' samples.

This clone was found a few times. The sample has other DNA sequences that encode this CDR3 too. The chain has TRBV7-9 and TRBJ1-4, with D unresolved. The ends were cut back, 0 bases at V and 0 bases at J, with 2 bases in the middle. Germline V gene data show CDR1 as SEHNR and CDR2 as FQNEAQ (reference sequence). The CDR3 has 14 amino acids. The CDR3 nucleotides read TGTGCCAGCAGCTTAGCCGCAACTAATGAAAAACTGTTTTTT. Residues: CASSLAATNEKLFF.

The rearrangement joins TRBV5-6 to TRBJ2-7, with D perhaps TRBD1 (6 bases). CDR1 and CDR2 from the germline V gene are SGHDT and YYEEEE. V shed 1 base and J shed 4 bases, with 9 bases lying between them. The CDR3 runs 13 residues. CDR3 region: CASSLLRGYEQYF. Here the CDR3 DNA reads TGTGCCAGCAGCTTGCTCAGGGGATACGAGCAGTACTTC.

The V and J genes are TRBV28 and TRBJ2-6, with D uncertain. Germline loops: CDR1 MDHEN, CDR2 SYDVKM. V lost 6 bases and J 0 bases, leaving 12 bases between the germline ends. The CDR3 contains 16 residues. The CDR3 reads CASRDLWDSGANVLTF. CDR3 DNA: TGTGCCAGCAGGGACCTCTGGGACTCTGGGGCCAACGTCCTGACTTTC.

This clone was detected only a few times. The chain employs TRBV4-1 and TRBJ1-5; D is unclear. The CDR3 sequence is 14 residues long. Per germline, CDR1 MGHRA and CDR2 YSYEKL. Trimming shortened V by 0 bases and J by 4 bases, and 7 bases separated the two germline ends. The CDR3 loop is CASSQDPRNQPQHF. Written as DNA, the CDR3 is TGCGCCAGCAGCCAAGATCCACGGAATCAGCCCCAGCATTTT.

This clone showed up just once. The junction shows a germline mismatch at one end, possibly a read error. CDR3 residues: CASSDGHLNFANYGYTF. DNA of the CDR3: TGTGCCAGTAGTGATGGGCATTTGAATTTTGCTAACTATGGCTACACTTTC. The chain recombines TRBV19 with TRBJ1-2; D not certain. The CDR3 runs 17 residues. CDR1 and CDR2 from the germline V gene are LNHDA and SQIVND (reference sequence).

This clone was counted only a few times. This CDR3 is also generated by other DNA sequences in the sample. The DNA for the CDR3 is TGTGCCAGTAGTATAGTGGGCGGCCAGCCCCAGCATTTT. Amino acids: CASSIVGGQPQHF. The chain is built from TRBV19 and TRBJ1-5; D is unresolved. Between the trimmed V and J ends, which lost 1 base and 7 bases, there was a span of 8 bases. Per the germline V gene, CDR1 is LNHDA and CDR2 is SQIVND (reference sequence). This CDR3 has 13 residues.

This chain connects TRBV27 to TRBJ1-1; TRBD1 matches 8 bases. The CDR3 runs 15 residues. CDR1 is MNHEY and CDR2 is SMNVEV in the germline V gene (reference sequence). Trimming took 1 base from V and 3 from J; bases not matched to a gene: 4. In DNA, the CDR3 is TGTGCCAGCAGTTTATTAAACAGGGGGGACACTGAAGCTTTCTTT. Translating it yields CASSLLNRGDTEAFF.

This rearrangement joins TRBV27 to TRBJ1-2, with D maybe TRBD1 (6 bases). CDR1 and CDR2 from the germline V gene are MNHEY and SMNVEV (reference sequence). The CDR3 runs 9 residues. CDR3 protein: CEGARGHTF. The DNA for the CDR3 is TGTGAAGGGGCCCGGGGGCACACCTTC.

The chain has TRBV7-2 and TRBJ1-1; D is unresolved. Germline assignment: CDR1 SGHTA and CDR2 FQGNSA. The V end was cut by 4 bases, the J end by 0 bases, with 12 bases between. The CDR3 loop spans 15 amino acids. The CDR3 DNA reads TGTGCCAGCAGCTGGGATGGCAGATTGAACACTGAAGCTTTCTTT. Translation gives CASSWDGRLNTEAFF.

The chain is built from TRBV15 and TRBJ2-2; D uncertain. The CDR3 runs to 16 residues. The germline V gene has CDR1 LNHNV and CDR2 YYDKDF (reference sequence). The V and J ends lost 8 bases and 3 bases respectively, with 19 bases between them. The CDR3 DNA reads TGTGCCACCCGTGCGGCGGATTTTGAGGACACCGGGGAGCTGTTTTTT. Its protein is CATRAADFEDTGELFF. Filled out from reference TRBV15 and TRBJ2-2, the complete variable domain reads DAMVIQNPRYQVTQFGKPVTLSCSQTLNHNVMYWYQQKSSQAPKLLFHYYDKDFNNEADTPDNFQSRRPNTSFCFLDIRSPGLGDTAMYLCATRAADFEDTGELFFGEGSRLTVL.

The V gene is TRBV6-5, the J gene TRBJ2-1; 11 bases are a match to TRBD2. Trimming took 0 bases from V and 5 from J; bases not matched to a gene: 0. CDR3 length: 15 amino acids. Germline-derived CDR1 and CDR2 are MNHEY and SVGAGI. CDR3 sequence reads: CASSYSGLADNEQFF. Written as DNA, the CDR3 is TGTGCCAGCAGTTACTCGGGACTAGCGGACAATGAGCAGTTCTTC.

The CDR3 DNA reads as TGTGCCAGCAGTTTATTGAACGACCCCTACGAGCAGTACTTC. This gives the protein CASSLLNDPYEQYF. J is TRBJ2-7 and V is TRBV27, with no clear D. CDR1 is MNHEY and CDR2 is SMNVEV in the germline V gene (reference sequence). V was pared by 1 base and J by 2 bases, with 9 bases between. The CDR3 runs 14 residues.

The chain combines TRBV28 with TRBJ2-3; D remains unclear. CDR3 length: 14 residues. The germline CDR1 and CDR2 sequences are MDHEN and SYDVKM. V shed 4 bases and J shed 5 bases, with 13 bases lying between them. The CDR3, as DNA: TGTGCCAGCAGTTCAACTTTCTACGGAGATACGCAGTATTTT. The encoded protein is CASSSTFYGDTQYF.

The gene calls are TRBV27 and TRBJ2-7; TRBD1 agrees at 8 bases. Germline loops: CDR1 MNHEY, CDR2 SMNVEV (reference sequence). V dropped 5 bases and J dropped 7; count of bases not matched to a gene: 13. This CDR3 is 15 amino acids long. Here the CDR3 reads CASSKVGTGLWEQYF. Written as DNA, the CDR3 is TGTGCCAGCAGTAAAGTAGGGACAGGTCTATGGGAGCAGTACTTC.

The gene calls are TRBV27 and TRBJ1-1, with D hard to call. The germline V gene encodes CDR1 MNHEY and CDR2 SMNVEV (reference sequence). Trimming removed 6 bases from V and 3 bases from J, with 17 bases in between. The CDR3 is 15 amino acids. The CDR3 coding sequence is TGTGCCAGCAGAATCTCCTCGAGGGTGGACACTGAAGCTTTCTTT. It is translated as CASRISSRVDTEAFF.